This TCR beta chain appears in the sequencing data of a study of CD8 T cells in ankylosing spondylitis. The germline V and J ends were trimmed by 6 bases and 4 bases, with 12 bases remaining between them. Germline CDR1 is MNHEY and CDR2 is SVGEGT. This CDR3 is 13 amino acids long. The study's findings and limits: The study identified a TCR beta motif of roughly eight highly homologous variants that appeared characteristic of ankylosing spondylitis blood.

One entry per CDR3 protein, called by TCRdb with MiXCR from the 5' RACE reads. In the table there are 470,000 or so distinct CDR3 sequences, approximately 26% of which are singletons. Worth noting for this clonotype: Its antigen is undetermined.

The sequenced material came from blood, either unsorted or a sorted T cell fraction (not recorded which). The TCR originated in a male donor with ankylosing spondylitis. This rearrangement joins TRBV6-2 or TRBV6-3 to TRBJ1-1, with a weak D call TRBD1 (6 bases). For the CDR3, the DNA is TGTGCCAGCAGGCCCCCCAGGGGCACTGAAGCTTTCTTT. Translating gives CASRPPRGTEAFF.